This T cell receptor (beta chain) was identified in a study of read filtering for tumor transcriptome and immune sequencing. Study-level information: Among patients, roughly 17 were male and some 15 female, aged roughly 40 to 90 (mean approximately 62). IR-seq gave about 4.05 to 11 million TCR reads per sample; RNA-seq gave about 80 to 1273. Study findings and constraints: The sorted CD138-negative fraction was a mixed bone marrow immune population, not purified T cells.

Molecular barcoded adaptors covering alpha/delta and beta/gamma chains were used on roughly 400 ng RNA. TCRdb ran MiXCR on the reads and lists one entry per CDR3 protein. The sample yields 40,000 or so distinct CDR3 sequences, about 14% seen once. At least ten counts were recorded for this clonotype. Its antigen is unidentified. Deletions cut 0 bases from V and 4 bases from J, with 14 bases between. CDR1 is SGHKS, CDR2 YYEKEE, per germline (reference sequence). CDR3 length: 16 residues. The rearrangement links TRBV5-5 to TRBJ2-1; D is uncertain. The source material was a population of CD138-negative cells sorted from bone marrow. The receptor was derived from a donor aged 40 or over with multiple myeloma. The DNA of the CDR3 is TGTGCCAGCAGCTTGGGAAATCCCGCCGGATACAATGAGCAGTTCTTC. This translates into CASSLGNPAGYNEQFF.